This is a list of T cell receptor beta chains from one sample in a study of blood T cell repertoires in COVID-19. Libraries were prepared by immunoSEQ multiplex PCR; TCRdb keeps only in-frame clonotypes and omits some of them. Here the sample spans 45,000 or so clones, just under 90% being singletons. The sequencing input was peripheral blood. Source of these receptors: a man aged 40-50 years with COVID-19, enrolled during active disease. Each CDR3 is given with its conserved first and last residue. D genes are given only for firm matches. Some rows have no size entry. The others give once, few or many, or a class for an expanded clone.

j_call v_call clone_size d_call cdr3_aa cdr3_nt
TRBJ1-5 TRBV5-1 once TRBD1 CASSLGHFGTAYSNQPQHF TGCGCCAGCAGCTTGGGTCACTTTGGGACAGCCTATAGCAATCAGCCCCAGCATTTT
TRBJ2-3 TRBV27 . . CASTSLGTDTQYF TGTGCCAGCACTTCACTAGGAACAGATACGCAGTATTTT
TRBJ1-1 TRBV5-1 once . CASSLAGDTEAFF TGCGCCAGCAGCTTGGCGGGGGACACTGAAGCTTTCTTT
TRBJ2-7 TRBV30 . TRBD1 CAWSPGQGRKQYF TGTGCCTGGAGTCCGGGACAGGGACGCAAGCAGTACTTC
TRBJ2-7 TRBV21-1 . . CAGLPFPGQKYEQYF TGTGCCGGCCTCCCATTCCCGGGACAAAAGTACGAGCAGTACTTC
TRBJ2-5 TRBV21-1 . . CASSKLPVGSGEETQYF TGTGCCAGCAGCAAACTCCCCGTCGGTAGCGGTGAAGAGACCCAGTACTTC
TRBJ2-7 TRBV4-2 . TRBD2 CASSQGFNSGRAVYEQYF TGTGCCAGCAGCCAAGGGTTCAACAGCGGGAGGGCCGTTTACGAGCAGTACTTC
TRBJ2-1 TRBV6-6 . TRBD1 CASSTGQVRGEQFF TGTGCCAGCAGTACGGGACAGGTCCGTGGTGAGCAGTTCTTC
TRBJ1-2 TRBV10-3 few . CAISTDSYGYTF TGTGCCATCAGTACGGACAGCTATGGCTACACCTTC
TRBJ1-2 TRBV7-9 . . CASSFEREDAYGYTF TGTGCCAGCAGCTTCGAAAGGGAGGATGCCTATGGCTACACCTTC
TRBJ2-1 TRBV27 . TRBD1 CASSLTGGSEQFF TGTGCCAGCAGTTTAACAGGGGGCTCTGAGCAGTTCTTC
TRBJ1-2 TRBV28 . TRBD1 CASGTGTGDVANYGYTF TGTGCCAGCGGTACCGGGACAGGGGATGTAGCTAACTATGGCTACACCTTC
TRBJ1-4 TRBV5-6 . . CASSLVGAEKLFF TGTGCCAGCAGCTTGGTGGGCGCTGAAAAACTGTTTTTT
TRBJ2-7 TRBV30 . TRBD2 CAWSKAGEGVEQYF TGTGCCTGGAGTAAAGCGGGAGAGGGAGTCGAGCAGTACTTC
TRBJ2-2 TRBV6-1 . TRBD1 CASSEVLTGGAGELFF TGTGCCAGCAGTGAGGTTCTCACAGGGGGTGCCGGGGAGCTGTTTTTT
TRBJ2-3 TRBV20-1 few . CSASSGDTQYF TGCAGTGCTAGCTCCGGAGATACGCAGTATTTT
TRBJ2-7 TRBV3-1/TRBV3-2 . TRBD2 CASSRGGATYEQYF TGTGCCAGCAGCCGCGGGGGGGCCACCTACGAGCAGTACTTC
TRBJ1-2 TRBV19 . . CASRKGEGGYTF TGTGCCAGTAGGAAGGGGGAAGGCGGCTACACCTTC
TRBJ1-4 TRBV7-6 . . CASGPGGQVSNEKLFF TGTGCCAGCGGGCCGGGGGGGCAGGTTTCTAATGAAAAACTGTTTTTT
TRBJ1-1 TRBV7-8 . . CASSLEGRGITEAFF TGTGCCAGCAGCTTAGAGGGCAGGGGTATCACTGAAGCTTTCTTT
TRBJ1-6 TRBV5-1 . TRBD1 CASSTGTGVNSPLHF TGCGCCAGCAGCACCGGGACAGGGGTTAATTCACCCCTCCACTTT
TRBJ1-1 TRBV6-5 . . CASRIQGNTEAFF TGTGCCAGCAGGATACAGGGTAACACTGAAGCTTTCTTT
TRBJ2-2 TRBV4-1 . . CASSQEWYSPPGGELFF TGCGCCAGCAGCCAAGAGTGGTATAGTCCTCCGGGCGGGGAGCTGTTTTTT
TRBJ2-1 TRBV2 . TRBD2 CASSLGTSGSLPYNEQFF TGTGCCAGCAGTCTCGGGACTAGCGGGAGTTTACCCTACAATGAGCAGTTCTTC
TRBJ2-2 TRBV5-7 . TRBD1 CASSTGTENTGELFF TGTGCCAGCAGTACCGGGACAGAGAACACCGGGGAGCTGTTTTTT
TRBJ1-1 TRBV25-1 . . CASSDPPRAFF TGTGCCAGCAGCGACCCCCCGAGGGCTTTCTTT
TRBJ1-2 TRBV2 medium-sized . CASSEPYNYGYTF TGTGCCAGCAGTGAACCCTACAACTATGGCTACACCTTC
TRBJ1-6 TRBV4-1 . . CASSQDNSLNAPLHF TGCGCCAGCAGCCAAGATAATAGCCTAAATGCCCCCCTCCACTTT
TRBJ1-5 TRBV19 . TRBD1 CASRTGESNQPQHF TGTGCCAGTAGGACAGGGGAGAGCAATCAGCCCCAGCATTTT
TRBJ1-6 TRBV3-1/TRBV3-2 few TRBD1 CASSGQGVSPLHF TGTGCCAGCAGCGGACAGGGTGTCTCACCCCTCCACTTT
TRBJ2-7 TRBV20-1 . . CSASYLAAVGPQYF TGCAGTGCTAGTTATTTAGCGGCAGTAGGCCCCCAGTACTTC
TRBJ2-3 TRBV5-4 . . CASSTREVTDTQYF TGTGCCAGCAGCACCAGGGAAGTCACAGATACGCAGTATTTT
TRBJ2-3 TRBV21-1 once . CASSKAQRLAAPQKQEDTQYF TGTGCCAGCAGCAAAGCTCAGAGACTAGCGGCCCCCCAAAAGCAGGAAGATACGCAGTATTTT
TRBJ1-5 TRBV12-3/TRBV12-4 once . CASSLRGNQPQHF TGTGCCAGCAGTTTACGGGGCAATCAGCCCCAGCATTTT
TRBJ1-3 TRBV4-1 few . CASSGLGLSGNTIYF TGCGCCAGCAGCGGTCTGGGGCTTTCTGGAAACACCATATATTTT
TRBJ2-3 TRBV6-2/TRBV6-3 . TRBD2 CASSLEREIDTQYF TGTGCCAGCAGCCTGGAGCGGGAGATAGATACGCAGTATTTT
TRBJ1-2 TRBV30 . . CAWSVQRGKGYTF TGTGCCTGGAGTGTACAACGGGGGAAGGGCTACACCTTC
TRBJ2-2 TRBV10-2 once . CASRENIGNTGELFF TGCGCCAGCAGGGAGAACATTGGGAACACCGGGGAGCTGTTTTTT
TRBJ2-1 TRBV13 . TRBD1 CASSPIGTGSKNEQFF TGTGCCAGCAGCCCAATTGGGACAGGGAGTAAGAATGAGCAGTTCTTC
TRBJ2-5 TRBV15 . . CATSHQSSEETQYF TGTGCCACCAGCCACCAGAGTTCGGAGGAGACCCAGTACTTC
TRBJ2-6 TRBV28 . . CASSLGHTVGANVLTF TGTGCCAGCAGTTTGGGACACACTGTGGGGGCCAACGTCCTGACTTTC
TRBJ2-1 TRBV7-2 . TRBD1 CASRPRDRVYNEQFF TGTGCCAGCAGACCTCGGGACAGGGTTTACAATGAGCAGTTCTTC
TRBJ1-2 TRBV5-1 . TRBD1 CASRPPGQGNYGYTF TGCGCCAGCAGACCCCCGGGACAGGGGAACTATGGCTACACCTTC